Below are 3 T cell receptor beta chains sequenced from a single sample in a study of human T cells and chemical hapten exposure. The study extracted total RNA from unfractionated whole blood. One entry per CDR3 protein, called by TCRdb with MiXCR from the 5' RACE reads. The sample lists roughly 81,000 distinct CDR3 sequences; roughly 8.4% were seen once. Receptor source: a male donor in good health.

This clonotype has only a few counts. The germline gene is not matched at one end of the junction; a read error may be the cause. The gene calls are TRBV29-1 and TRBJ2-1; D is undetermined. The germline CDR1 and CDR2 sequences are SQVTM and ANQGSEA. The CDR3 consists of 15 residues. The CDR3 DNA reads TGCAGCGTGGAAGGTGTCAGAAGCTCCTACAATGAGCAGTTCTTC. Amino acid sequence: CSVEGVRSSYNEQFF.

V and J are TRBV27 and TRBJ1-6; TRBD1 might be the D (5 bases). The CDR3 sequence is 14 residues long. Germline CDR1 MNHEY, CDR2 SMNVEV (reference sequence). V was trimmed by 4 bases and J by 10 bases, leaving 14 bases between them. CDR3 residues: CASSSRQGVSPLHF. For the CDR3, the DNA is TGTGCCAGCAGTTCTAGGCAGGGTGTCTCACCCCTCCACTTT.

This sequence joins TRBV7-2 and TRBJ2-7, with D perhaps TRBD1 or TRBD2 (5 bases each). Germline assignment: CDR1 SGHTA and CDR2 FQGNSA. This CDR3 has 15 amino acids. The V end lost 4 bases, the J end lost 0 bases, and 13 bases lay between the germline ends. CDR3 residues: CASSSPGPSSYEQYF. The CDR3 DNA reads as TGTGCCAGCAGCTCACCGGGACCTAGCTCCTACGAGCAGTACTTC.